This paragraph covers one T cell receptor beta chain sequence. The sequenced template was cDNA made from the entire isolated RNA. Method: immunoSEQ multiplex PCR; TCRdb's copy keeps in-frame clones and lacks some. The sample has around 280,000 clones, under 8.5% seen once. This record belongs to a study of beta chain features in type 1 diabetes. The V gene lost 2 bases and the J gene lost 4 bases, with 14 bases spanning the gap. Germline assignment: CDR1 KGHSH and CDR2 LQKENI. CDR3 length: 15 amino acids. The sequencing input was central memory CD4+ T cells from blood. The J gene is TRBJ2-5, the V gene TRBV18; D is tentatively TRBD1 or TRBD2 (5 bases each). This clonotype originated in a woman under 30 in good health. For the CDR3, the DNA is TGTGCCAGCTCACCAGACCGAACGGGGCTAGAGACCCAGTACTTC. Translated: CASSPDRTGLETQYF.